The 14 T cell receptor beta chains presented below share a single source sample, sequenced in a study of radiation and T cells in renal cell carcinoma. Clones were read by immunoSEQ multiplex PCR, and TCRdb kept only the in-frame ones, dropping some. The sample includes just over 150,000 clones, 80% to 90% seen only once; the top ten take 10% to 15%. Time point given: blood 2 weeks post-SBRT. The sample's treatment: 15 Gy SBRT to primary tumor, nephrectomy 4 weeks later. The material sequenced was blood, taken from a patient whose treatment included radiotherapy and nephrectomy. These receptor sequences come from a woman in her 50s with renal cell carcinoma.

J is TRBJ2-3 and V is TRBV30; 8 bases match TRBD1. Germline trimming cut 4 bases from V and 3 bases from J; bases unmatched to any gene: 3. Per germline, CDR1 GTSNPN and CDR2 SVGIG (reference sequence). The CDR3 sequence is 13 residues long. CDR3 in DNA: TGTGCCTGGACTAACAGGGGGACAGATACGCAGTATTTT. Amino acids: CAWTNRGTDTQYF.

This clone was detected once. The CDR3 sequence is CASSLVDQPQHF. The CDR3 DNA sequence: TGTGCCAGCAGCTTAGTGGATCAGCCCCAGCATTTT. The gene calls are TRBV7-8 and TRBJ1-5, with D uncertain. Trimming left V 1 base short and J 5 bases short, with 3 bases between. The CDR3 runs to 12 residues. Germline V gene data show CDR1 as SGHVS and CDR2 as FQNEAQ.

This clone has just one count. As DNA, the CDR3 is TGTGCCAGCAGCAAGACAAAACGGGACAGGGGATTACATGAGCAGTTCTTC. As protein: CASSKTKRDRGLHEQFF. V usage is TRBV5-6 and J usage is TRBJ2-1; 10 positions agree with TRBD1. Germline lookup yields CDR1 SGHDT and CDR2 YYEEEE. There are 17 residues in the CDR3. Trimming removed 4 bases from V and 8 bases from J; junction bases left unmatched: 15.

This clone was detected only once. V and J are TRBV11-1 and TRBJ2-7, with 10 bases matching TRBD1. The CDR3 has 14 amino acids. The J segment lost 7 bases and the V segment lost 3 bases, leaving 6 bases of the junction unmatched. CDR1 and CDR2 from the germline V gene are SGHAT and FQDESV (reference sequence). DNA for the CDR3: TGTGCCAGCAGCTTGGACAGGGGGACGTGGGAGCAGTACTTC. Amino acid sequence: CASSLDRGTWEQYF.

This clone was observed many times. The V and J genes are TRBV12-5 and TRBJ1-1; unclear D gene. The germline CDR1 and CDR2 sequences are LGHNT and FRNRAP. Trimming stripped 1 base from V and 3 bases from J, with 9 bases between. This CDR3 has 14 amino acids. The DNA for the CDR3 is TGTGCTAGTGGTTTGGGGGAATGGGACACTGAAGCTTTCTTT. This codes for CASGLGEWDTEAFF.

V usage is TRBV19 and J usage is TRBJ2-1, with D possibly called TRBD1 or TRBD2 (6 bases each). V lost 8 bases, J lost 8 bases, and 16 bases lay in between. The CDR3 has 13 amino acids. Germline V gene data show CDR1 as LNHDA and CDR2 as SQIVND (reference sequence). The chain's CDR3 is CASHLRGVDEQFF. The CDR3 DNA is TGTGCCAGTCACTTGAGGGGGGTCGATGAGCAGTTCTTC.

The chain employs TRBV7-2 and TRBJ1-2; D might be TRBD1 (5 bases). The CDR3 covers 15 residues. V was pared by 0 bases and J by 2 bases, with 10 bases between. Germline CDR1 SGHTA, CDR2 FQGNSA. CDR3 loop: CASSLAPTENYGYTF. The CDR3 DNA reads as TGTGCCAGCAGCTTAGCCCCGACAGAAAACTATGGCTACACCTTC.

The rearrangement links TRBV2 to TRBJ2-3, with D perhaps matching TRBD2 (7 bases). The length of the CDR3 is 11 residues. Germline CDR1 SNHLY, CDR2 FYNNEI. V was cut by 7 bases and J by 7 bases, with 9 bases left in between. The CDR3 spells CASKGGYTQYF. CDR3 bases: TGTGCCAGCAAGGGGGGGTATACGCAGTATTTT.

The rearrangement links TRBV2 to TRBJ2-7; D not resolved. V was cut by 7 bases and J by 0 bases, with 7 bases left in between. Germline values: CDR1 SNHLY, CDR2 FYNNEI. The CDR3 is made up of 12 amino acids. The CDR3 coding sequence is TGTGCCAGCACGGAGAACTCCTACGAGCAGTACTTC. It yields the protein CASTENSYEQYF.

The rearrangement joins TRBV5-5 to TRBJ2-4, with TRBD1 matching over 11 bases. The CDR3 sequence is 16 residues long. Unmatched junction bases numbered 12, after V lost 4 bases and J lost 9 bases. Germline V gene data show CDR1 as SGHKS and CDR2 as YYEKEE (reference sequence). In DNA form, the CDR3 reads TGTGCCAGCAGCCTAAGGACAGGGGGCGAAGTAGGCATTCAGTACTTC. It translates to CASSLRTGGEVGIQYF.

The genes are TRBV5-6 and TRBJ1-3; 7 bases line up with TRBD1. V dropped 4 bases and J dropped 2; count of bases not matched to a gene: 3. Per germline, CDR1 SGHDT and CDR2 YYEEEE. This CDR3 has 14 residues. CDR3 in amino acids: CASSVQGAGNTIYF. In DNA form, the CDR3 reads TGTGCCAGCAGCGTTCAGGGGGCTGGAAACACCATATATTTT.

V usage is TRBV5-1 and J usage is TRBJ2-1; 10 nucleotides line up with TRBD1. V shed 4 bases, J shed 6 bases, and the junction held 7 bases outside the gene matches. There are 15 residues in the CDR3. The germline V gene has CDR1 SGHRS and CDR2 YFSETQ. CDR3 sequence (DNA): TGCGCCAGCAGCCTGGGGACAGGGGTCAGCAATGAGCAGTTCTTC. Translated, it gives CASSLGTGVSNEQFF. The entire variable domain, with the rest obtained from reference TRBV5-1 and TRBJ2-1, is as follows: KAGVTQTPRYLIKTRGQQVTLSCSPISGHRSVSWYQQTPGQGLQFLFEYFSETQRNKGNFPGRFSGRQFSNSRSEMNVSTLELGDSALYLCASSLGTGVSNEQFFGPGTRLTVL.

V gene TRBV7-9 combines with J gene TRBJ1-2; D is unclear. Trimming took 3 bases from V and 0 from J, leaving 11 bases between them. Germline V gene sequence: CDR1 SEHNR, CDR2 FQNEAQ (reference sequence). This CDR3 comprises 15 residues. CDR3: CASSFGSTSNYGYTF. In nucleotides, the CDR3 is TGTGCCAGCAGCTTTGGGAGCACCTCTAACTATGGCTACACCTTC. Full variable domain (rest looked up from reference TRBV7-9 and TRBJ1-2): DTGVSQNPRHKITKRGQNVTFRCDPISEHNRLYWYRQTLGQGPEFLTYFQNEAQLEKSRLLSDRFSAERPKGSFSTLEIQRTEQGDSAMYLCASSFGSTSNYGYTFGSGTRLTVV.

This chain connects TRBV18 to TRBJ1-2; TRBD1 might be the D (5 bases). Germline values: CDR1 KGHSH, CDR2 LQKENI. The CDR3 runs to 15 residues. V gave up 2 bases and J gave up 5 bases, with 15 bases separating them. The CDR3 bases are TGTGCCAGCTCACCAACCCCCCGCGGGGGATATGGCTACACCTTC. It codes for CASSPTPRGGYGYTF.